Following are 14 T cell receptor beta chains from one sample sequenced in a study of T cells in localized non-small cell lung cancer. Clones were sequenced by immunoSEQ multiplex PCR, and TCRdb holds only the in-frame ones, with some missing. The top ten clones hold around a fifth of a sample with about 1,500 clones, around 25% of them seen once. The sequencing used lung tumor tissue, collected before any cancer treatment. These receptors were collected from a female donor at least 60 years old with stage II lung adenocarcinoma.

The gene calls are TRBV16 and TRBJ2-1; 7 bases match TRBD2. There are 17 residues in the CDR3. Germline V gene sequence: CDR1 KGHSY, CDR2 FQNENV. With 4 bases clipped from V and 7 bases from J, the junction kept 16 bases outside the gene matches. For the CDR3, the DNA is TGTGCCAGCAGCCCCTCATCTAACGGGGGGTCTGGAAATGAGCAGTTCTTC. It encodes CASSPSSNGGSGNEQFF.

This chain uses TRBV19 with TRBJ1-5; 11 nucleotides agree with TRBD1. Germline CDR1 reads LNHDA; CDR2 reads SQIVND (reference sequence). The CDR3 is made up of 16 amino acids. V lost 6 bases, J lost 7 bases, and 11 bases stayed unmatched. The CDR3 loop reads CASSDSGQGASQPQHF. CDR3 coding DNA: TGTGCCAGTAGCGACTCCGGACAGGGGGCAAGCCAGCCCCAGCATTTT.

This clone is medium-sized. This sequence joins TRBV7-2 and TRBJ2-7, with D possibly TRBD2 on 6 matching bases. The V end was cut by 4 bases, the J end by 0 bases, with 7 bases between. Germline V gene data show CDR1 as SGHTA and CDR2 as FQGNSA. The CDR3 contains 13 residues. DNA of the CDR3: TGTGCCAGCAGCTCCGGGGGCTCCTACGAGCAGTACTTC. Protein sequence: CASSSGGSYEQYF.

V gene TRBV6-8 combines with J gene TRBJ2-1, with D unclear. Per the germline V gene, CDR1 is MNHGY and CDR2 is SAAAGT. Trimming took off 0 bases at V and 8 bases at J, with 17 bases between the two ends. This CDR3 spans 16 amino acids. The CDR3 is CASSYSREIRAHEQFF. The DNA for the CDR3 is TGTGCCAGCAGTTACTCGCGTGAGATTAGGGCCCATGAGCAGTTCTTC.

The genes are TRBV11-3 and TRBJ2-2; 10 bases are shared with TRBD1. The V and J ends lost 6 bases and 8 bases, in that order; junction bases with no gene match: 6. Germline V gene data show CDR1 as SGHNT and CDR2 as YENEEA. The CDR3 length is 14 residues. CDR3: CASSPDRGQGELFF. CDR3 coding DNA: TGTGCCAGCAGTCCTGACAGGGGGCAGGGGGAGCTGTTTTTT.

This clone came up a few times. The genes are TRBV7-6 and TRBJ2-5, with D perhaps TRBD1 (5 bases). The germline gives CDR1 SGHVS, CDR2 FNYEAQ. The CDR3 spans 14 residues. The V and J ends lost 3 bases and 4 bases respectively, with 12 bases between them. In DNA, the CDR3 is TGTGCCAGCAGCTTGGGGCCGGGTCCAGAGACCCAGTACTTC. Its protein is CASSLGPGPETQYF.

The chain combines TRBV28 with TRBJ1-2; D is ambiguous. Trimming took off 0 bases at V and 5 bases at J, with 13 bases between the two ends. Per germline, CDR1 MDHEN and CDR2 SYDVKM. CDR3 size: 15 residues. CDR3 coding DNA: TGTGCCAGCAGTTTATGGTCCGGGTTTTGGTATGGCTACACCTTC. It is translated as CASSLWSGFWYGYTF.

The chain has TRBV7-5 and TRBJ2-7; the table's D call of TRBD1 was not tested on the DNA. TRBV7-5 is a listed pseudogene. This CDR3 has 15 residues. In DNA, the CDR3 is TGTGCCAGCAGCCAGGGGGCGGGAGATGCTTACGAGCAGTACTTC. Protein product: CASSQGAGDAYEQYF.

The V call is TRBV28, the J call TRBJ1-5; 7 nucleotides match TRBD1. The CDR3 sequence is 15 residues long. After removal of 7 bases from V and 2 bases from J, the junction contained 8 bases not matched to a gene. From germline, CDR1 is MDHEN and CDR2 SYDVKM. The CDR3 protein is CASTAGGRRNQPQHF. CDR3 sequence (DNA): TGTGCCAGCACCGCAGGGGGGCGGCGCAATCAGCCCCAGCATTTT.

This clone has only a few counts. V and J are TRBV28 and TRBJ1-2, with unresolved D. Trimming took off 8 bases at V and 7 bases at J, with 17 bases between the two ends. In germline, CDR1 is MDHEN, CDR2 SYDVKM. The CDR3 spans 13 residues. The CDR3 spells CASRPQDASGYTF. The CDR3 nucleotides read TGTGCCAGCCGCCCTCAGGACGCAAGTGGCTACACCTTC.

A single count supports this clone. The V gene is TRBV29-1, the J gene TRBJ2-5; D gene ambiguous. V was trimmed by 2 bases and J by 1 base, leaving 17 bases between them. The germline CDR1 and CDR2 sequences are SQVTM and ANQGSEA. The CDR3 loop spans 16 amino acids. In DNA, the CDR3 is TGCAGCGTTGAAAGGGTCCGTGTCCGTACCCAAGAGACCCAGTACTTC. It is translated as CSVERVRVRTQETQYF.

This clone showed up just a few times. The chain joins TRBV28 to TRBJ2-7; tentatively, D is TRBD2 (5 bases). Deletions cut 6 bases from V and 6 bases from J, with 15 bases between. Germline loops: CDR1 MDHEN, CDR2 SYDVKM. This CDR3 region has 13 residues. In DNA form, the CDR3 reads TGTGCCAGCAGCCCCCCGGGTCGGGGCGAGCAGTACTTC. Its translation: CASSPPGRGEQYF. Supplemented by reference TRBV28 and TRBJ2-7, the full variable domain reads DVKVTQSSRYLVKRTGEKVFLECVQDMDHENMFWYRQDPGLGLRLIYFSYDVKMKEKGDIPEGYSVSREKKERFSLILESASTNQTSMYLCASSPPGRGEQYFGPGTRLTVT.

The gene calls are TRBV5-1 and TRBJ2-1, with TRBD2 matching 10 bases. Losses at the gene ends were 2 bases for V and 5 bases for J; bases not matched to a gene: 10. Germline CDR1 reads SGHRS; CDR2 reads YFSETQ. This CDR3 has 17 amino acids. The CDR3 reads CASSFRASGSRDNEQFF. DNA of the CDR3: TGCGCCAGCAGCTTTCGGGCTAGCGGGAGTAGGGACAATGAGCAGTTCTTC.

In its sample, this clone was seen a few times. V and J are TRBV6-8 and TRBJ2-1, with 9 bases fitting TRBD1. The CDR3 consists of 15 residues. CDR1 MNHGY and CDR2 SAAAGT come from the germline V gene. The V and J ends lost 8 bases and 5 bases, in that order; junction bases with no gene match: 10. CDR3 protein: CASRFGQGINNEQFF. CDR3 in DNA: TGTGCCAGCCGATTCGGACAGGGGATAAACAATGAGCAGTTCTTC.